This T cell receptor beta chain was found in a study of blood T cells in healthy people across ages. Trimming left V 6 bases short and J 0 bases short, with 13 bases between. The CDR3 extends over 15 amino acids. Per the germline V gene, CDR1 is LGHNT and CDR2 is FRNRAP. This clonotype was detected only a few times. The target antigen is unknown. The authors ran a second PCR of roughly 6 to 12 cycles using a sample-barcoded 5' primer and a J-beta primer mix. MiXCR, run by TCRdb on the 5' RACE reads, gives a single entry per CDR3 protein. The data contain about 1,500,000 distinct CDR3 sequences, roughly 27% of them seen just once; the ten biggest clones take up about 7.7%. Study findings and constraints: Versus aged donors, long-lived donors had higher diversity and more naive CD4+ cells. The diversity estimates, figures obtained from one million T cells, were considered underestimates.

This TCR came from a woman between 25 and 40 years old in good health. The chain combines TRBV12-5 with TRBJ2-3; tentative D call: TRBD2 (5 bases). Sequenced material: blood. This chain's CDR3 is CASGPQAESTDTQYF. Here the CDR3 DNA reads TGTGCTAGTGGCCCACAAGCGGAAAGCACAGATACGCAGTATTTT.